Described below is a single T cell receptor beta chain sequence and its context. Its cognate antigen is unknown. This specimen comes from a study of T cell responses to AZD1222 COVID-19 vaccine. Study-level results: Samples come after the peak T cell response, not at day 14. Along spike, vaccine-associated CD4 TCRs were found throughout, with dominance at 160-218 and 743-854. Donors were largely white British and mainly female; clonal diversity was possibly underestimated.

TCRdb's copy holds only in-frame clones and misses some; the assay was immunoSEQ multiplex PCR. Counted here are about 200,000 clones, roughly 92% occurring once; the ten biggest clones make up approximately 1%. This TCR derives from an adult who received the AZD1222 COVID-19 vaccine. Specimen: peripheral blood, collected 28 days after the second AZD1222 dose.

CDR3 nucleotides: TGTGCCAGCAGCTCCGTAGGTCAGCCCCAGCATTTT. This gives the protein CASSSVGQPQHF. The chain is built from TRBV6-2 or TRBV6-3 and TRBJ1-5; D remains unclear. Germline-derived CDR1 and CDR2 are MNHEY and SVGEGT. The V gene lost 6 bases and the J gene lost 6 bases, with 9 bases spanning the gap. The CDR3 sequence is 12 residues long.